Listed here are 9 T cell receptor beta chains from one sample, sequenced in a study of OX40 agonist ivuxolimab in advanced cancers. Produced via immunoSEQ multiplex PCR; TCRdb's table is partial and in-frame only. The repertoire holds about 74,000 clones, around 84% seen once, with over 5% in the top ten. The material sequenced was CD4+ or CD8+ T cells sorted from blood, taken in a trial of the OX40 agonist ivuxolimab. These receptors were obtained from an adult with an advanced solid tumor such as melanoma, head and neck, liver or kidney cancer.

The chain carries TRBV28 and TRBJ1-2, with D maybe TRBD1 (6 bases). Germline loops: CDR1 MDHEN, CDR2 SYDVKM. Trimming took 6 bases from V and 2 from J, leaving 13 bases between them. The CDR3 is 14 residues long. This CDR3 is CASSFGGANYGYTF. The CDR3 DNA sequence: TGTGCCAGCAGCTTTGGGGGGGCGAACTATGGCTACACCTTC.

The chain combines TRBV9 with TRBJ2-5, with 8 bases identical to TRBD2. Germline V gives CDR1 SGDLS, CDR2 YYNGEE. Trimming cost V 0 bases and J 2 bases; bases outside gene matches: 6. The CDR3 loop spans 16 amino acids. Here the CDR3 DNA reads TGTGCCAGCAGCGTAGCGGGAGGGCCCCCTCAAGAGACCCAGTACTTC. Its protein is CASSVAGGPPQETQYF.

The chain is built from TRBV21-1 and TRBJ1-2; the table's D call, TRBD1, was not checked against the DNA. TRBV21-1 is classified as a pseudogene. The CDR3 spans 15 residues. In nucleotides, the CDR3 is TGTGCCAGCAGCAAAGGGCAGGGTCACGCCTATGGCTACACCTTC. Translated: CASSKGQGHAYGYTF.

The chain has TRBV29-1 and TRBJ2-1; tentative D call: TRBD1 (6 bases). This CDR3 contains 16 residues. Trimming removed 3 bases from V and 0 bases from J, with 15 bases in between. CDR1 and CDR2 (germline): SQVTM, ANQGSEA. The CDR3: CSVDFTRGGSYNEQFF. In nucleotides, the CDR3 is TGCAGCGTTGATTTCACCCGAGGGGGCTCCTACAATGAGCAGTTCTTC.

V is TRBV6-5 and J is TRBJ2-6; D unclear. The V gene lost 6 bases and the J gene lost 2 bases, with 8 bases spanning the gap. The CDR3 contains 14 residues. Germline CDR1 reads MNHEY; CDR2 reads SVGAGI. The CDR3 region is CASSKGPGANVLTF. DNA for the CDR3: TGTGCCAGCAGCAAGGGCCCTGGGGCCAACGTCCTGACTTTC.

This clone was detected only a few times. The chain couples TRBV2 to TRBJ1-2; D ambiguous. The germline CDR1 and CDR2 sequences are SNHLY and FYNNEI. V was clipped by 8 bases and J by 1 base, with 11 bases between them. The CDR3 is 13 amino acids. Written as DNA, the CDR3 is TGTGCCAGCCCTGAACGGAGTAACTATGGCTACACCTTC. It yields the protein CASPERSNYGYTF.

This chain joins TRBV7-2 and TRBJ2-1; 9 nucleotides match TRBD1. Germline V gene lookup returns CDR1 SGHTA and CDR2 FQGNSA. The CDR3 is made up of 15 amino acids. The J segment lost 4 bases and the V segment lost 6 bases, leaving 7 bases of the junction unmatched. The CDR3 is CASSSGTGTYNEQFF. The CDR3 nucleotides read TGTGCCAGCAGTTCCGGGACAGGGACTTACAATGAGCAGTTCTTC.

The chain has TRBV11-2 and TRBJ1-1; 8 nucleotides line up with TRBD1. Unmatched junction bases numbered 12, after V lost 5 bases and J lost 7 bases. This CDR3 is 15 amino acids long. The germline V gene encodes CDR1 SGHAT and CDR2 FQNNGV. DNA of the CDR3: TGTGCCAGCAGCCCGCCGCGACGGACAGGGCTTGAAGCTTTCTTT. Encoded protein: CASSPPRRTGLEAFF.

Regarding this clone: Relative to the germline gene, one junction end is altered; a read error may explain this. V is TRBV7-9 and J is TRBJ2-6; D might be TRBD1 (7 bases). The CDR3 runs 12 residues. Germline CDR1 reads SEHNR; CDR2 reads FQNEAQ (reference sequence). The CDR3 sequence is CASSLEGRQGAF. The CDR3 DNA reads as TGTGCCAGCAGCTTAGAGGGGAGGCAGGGGGCTTTC.